The 20 T cell receptor beta chains presented below share a single source sample, sequenced in a study of T cell responses to AZD1222 COVID-19 vaccine. Measured with immunoSEQ multiplex PCR; TCRdb has only the in-frame clones, and not every one. The sample lists tens of thousands of clones, around nine tenths occurring once. This material consisted of peripheral blood, taken 28 days after the second AZD1222 dose. These receptors were taken from an adult who received the AZD1222 COVID-19 vaccine.

The chain has TRBV15 and TRBJ1-4; weak D call: TRBD1 (5 bases). Deletions cut 1 base from V and 5 bases from J, with 8 bases between. Germline lookup yields CDR1 LNHNV and CDR2 YYDKDF (reference sequence). The CDR3 covers 14 residues. Here the CDR3 reads CATSRGQGNEKLFF. CDR3 coding DNA: TGTGCCACCAGCAGAGGGCAGGGCAATGAAAAACTGTTTTTT.

The chain employs TRBV2 and TRBJ2-2; TRBD2 matches at 10 bases. Germline assignment: CDR1 SNHLY and CDR2 FYNNEI. Germline trimming cut 6 bases from V and 5 bases from J; bases unmatched to any gene: 6. This CDR3 comprises 15 residues. The CDR3 nucleotides read TGTGCCAGCAGCAAGCTAGCGGGGGAGACCGGGGAGCTGTTTTTT. Its protein product is CASSKLAGETGELFF.

This clone appeared once. The chain has TRBV7-3 and TRBJ2-5; D is perhaps TRBD2 (6 bases). With 0 bases removed from V and 2 bases from J, the gap between germline ends came to 10 bases. The CDR3 runs to 15 residues. CDR1 and CDR2 (germline): SGHTA, FQGTGA. The CDR3: CASSLTSGYQETQYF. The DNA of the CDR3 is TGTGCCAGCAGCTTAACTAGCGGTTATCAAGAGACCCAGTACTTC.

The chain carries TRBV11-2 and TRBJ1-2, with D possibly TRBD1 on 6 matching bases. This CDR3 has 15 amino acids. Looked up from germline, CDR1 is SGHAT and CDR2 is FQNNGV. The V gene lost 0 bases and the J gene lost 2 bases, with 10 bases spanning the gap. CDR3 nucleotide sequence: TGTGCCAGCAGCTTAGATCTTGGGGGCAACTATGGCTACACCTTC. Translation: CASSLDLGGNYGYTF. The variable domain in full, with the rest retrieved from reference TRBV11-2 and TRBJ1-2, is EAGVAQSPRYKIIEKRQSVAFWCNPISGHATLYWYQQILGQGPKLLIQFQNNGVVDDSQLPKDRFSAERLKGVDSTLKIQPAKLEDSAVYLCASSLDLGGNYGYTFGSGTRLTVV.

The rearrangement uses TRBV4-3 and TRBJ2-2; 8 nucleotides agree with TRBD1. Germline V gene sequence: CDR1 LGHNA, CDR2 YSLEER. J was trimmed by 4 bases and V by 4 bases; bases with no gene match: 5. CDR3 size: 15 residues. The CDR3 protein is CASSRGQGPTGELFF. The CDR3 DNA reads TGCGCCAGCAGCCGTGGACAGGGCCCCACCGGGGAGCTGTTTTTT.

The chain couples TRBV6-2 or TRBV6-3 to TRBJ1-2, with D possibly being TRBD1 (6 bases). The CDR3 consists of 13 residues. Germline CDR1 is MNHEY and CDR2 is SVGEGT. Trimming took 0 bases from V and 8 from J, leaving 10 bases between them. The CDR3 DNA is TGTGCCAGCAGTTACTCAACAGGGAGCGGCTACACCTTC. Translation gives CASSYSTGSGYTF.

The rearrangement links TRBV7-9 to TRBJ2-5, with TRBD2 matching over 8 bases. Germline CDR1 reads SEHNR; CDR2 reads FQNEAQ (reference sequence). This CDR3 comprises 13 residues. The ends lost 6 bases at V and 3 bases at J; junction bases unmatched: 3. As DNA, the CDR3 is TGTGCCAGCAGTCCGGGACTAGAAGAGACCCAGTACTTC. It specifies CASSPGLEETQYF.

The V call is TRBV7-8, the J call TRBJ2-1; the D gene could be TRBD1 or TRBD2 (6 bases each). Per the germline V gene, CDR1 is SGHVS and CDR2 is FQNEAQ. With 6 bases removed from V and 8 bases from J, the gap between germline ends came to 11 bases. This CDR3 has 12 amino acids. CDR3 sequence (DNA): TGTGCCAGCAGGTGGGGGGCGGATGAGCAGTTCTTC. Protein: CASRWGADEQFF.

This clone came up once. The chain recombines TRBV7-2 with TRBJ2-1, with 8 bases fitting TRBD2. This CDR3 comprises 15 residues. Per the germline V gene, CDR1 is SGHTA and CDR2 is FQGNSA. V lost 4 bases to trimming and J lost 5 bases; unmatched junction nucleotides: 7. The CDR3 DNA is TGTGCCAGCAGCTGGCGGGGGGCTGTCCACAATGAGCAGTTCTTC. Translation: CASSWRGAVHNEQFF.

The V call is TRBV2, the J call TRBJ1-2, with D tentatively TRBD1 (6 bases). Between the trimmed V and J ends, which lost 5 bases and 13 bases, there was a span of 14 bases. The CDR3 runs 11 residues. Germline V gene lookup returns CDR1 SNHLY and CDR2 FYNNEI. Written as DNA, the CDR3 is TGTGCCAGCAGTATGACGGCGGGGGCCACCTTC. Protein product: CASSMTAGATF.

The chain has TRBV7-2 and TRBJ1-6; the D gene is possibly TRBD1 (6 bases). The CDR3 extends over 19 amino acids. V lost 2 bases to trimming and J lost 0 bases, with 17 bases between them. Germline loops: CDR1 SGHTA, CDR2 FQGNSA. DNA for the CDR3: TGTGCCAGCAGCTTACAGGGGAAGGTTTTGAGCTCCTATAATTCACCCCTCCACTTT. It encodes CASSLQGKVLSSYNSPLHF.

The V call is TRBV9, the J call TRBJ2-7, with D possibly being TRBD1 (5 bases). The length of the CDR3 is 15 residues. V was cut by 0 bases and J by 0 bases, with 10 bases left in between. Germline V gene data show CDR1 as SGDLS and CDR2 as YYNGEE. In nucleotides, the CDR3 is TGTGCCAGCAGCGTAGAGGACACCGCCTCCTACGAGCAGTACTTC. Its protein is CASSVEDTASYEQYF.

The chain uses TRBV10-3 and TRBJ1-5; D remains ambiguous. V was clipped by 1 base and J by 5 bases, with 18 bases between them. Germline V gene data show CDR1 as ENHRY and CDR2 as SYGVKD. The CDR3 runs 17 residues. DNA for the CDR3: TGTGCCATCAGTGAGTGGACCGTTGGGGAGCAAGATCAGCCCCAGCATTTT. Amino acid sequence: CAISEWTVGEQDQPQHF.

The V gene is TRBV9, the J gene TRBJ2-2, with TRBD2 identical over 13 bases. V dropped 7 bases and J dropped 7; count of bases not matched to a gene: 4. CDR3 size: 14 residues. CDR1 is SGDLS, CDR2 YYNGEE, per germline. The chain's CDR3 is CASGTSGVSGELFF. The CDR3 nucleotides are TGTGCCAGCGGGACTAGCGGGGTTAGCGGGGAGCTGTTTTTT.

This clone was recorded once. The chain recombines TRBV4-3 with TRBJ2-7; tentative D call: TRBD2 (6 bases). CDR1 and CDR2 (germline): LGHNA, YSLEER. V gave up 4 bases and J gave up 0 bases, with 25 bases separating them. The CDR3 runs to 19 residues. The CDR3 DNA sequence: TGCGCCAGCAGCCGGAGGGCCATTACCCCGGGGACGGTCTCCTACGAGCAGTACTTC. The encoded protein is CASSRRAITPGTVSYEQYF.

This chain uses TRBV27 with TRBJ2-7; 10 bases match TRBD1. J was trimmed by 2 bases and V by 0 bases; bases with no gene match: 4. The CDR3 has 16 amino acids. CDR1 MNHEY and CDR2 SMNVEV come from the germline V gene (reference sequence). The CDR3 nucleotides are TGTGCCAGCAGTTTATCGACTGGGACAGGGGCCTACGAGCAGTACTTC. Its protein product is CASSLSTGTGAYEQYF.

CDR3 sequence (DNA): TGTGCCAGCTCACCACCTACCGGGACAGGGGGGAACACCATATATTTT. It translates to CASSPPTGTGGNTIYF. This chain joins TRBV18 and TRBJ1-3; 11 bases agree with TRBD1. The CDR3 is 16 amino acids. The germline gives CDR1 KGHSH, CDR2 LQKENI. V trimming: 0 bases; J trimming: 7 bases; junction bases outside the gene matches: 5.

This clone occurred once. The chain carries TRBV29-1 and TRBJ1-3; D is unresolved. CDR1 is SQVTM and CDR2 is ANQGSEA in the germline V gene. The CDR3 contains 14 residues. Trimming shortened V by 1 base and J by 0 bases, and 7 bases separated the two germline ends. CDR3 residues: CSVEAEYSGNTIYF. CDR3 bases: TGCAGCGTTGAAGCCGAGTACTCTGGAAACACCATATATTTT.

The chain links TRBV10-3 to TRBJ2-5, with unresolved D. The CDR3 has 13 residues. In germline, CDR1 is ENHRY, CDR2 SYGVKD. The V end lost 3 bases, the J end lost 0 bases, and 5 bases lay between the germline ends. The CDR3 spells CAISEQYQETQYF. In nucleotides, the CDR3 is TGTGCCATCAGTGAACAGTACCAAGAGACCCAGTACTTC.

The chain carries TRBV4-3 and TRBJ2-6; D possibly corresponds to TRBD1 (6 bases). Per the germline V gene, CDR1 is LGHNA and CDR2 is YSLEER. The V end lost 4 bases, the J end lost 0 bases, and 10 bases lay between the germline ends. The CDR3 loop spans 16 amino acids. CDR3 region: CASSLGQTSGANVLTF. As DNA, the CDR3 is TGCGCCAGCAGCCTAGGACAGACCTCTGGGGCCAACGTCCTGACTTTC.